The 27 T cell receptor beta chains below were found in one sample sequenced in a study of T-cell reconstitution after alpha-beta-depleted transplantation in children. Unique molecular identifiers were used to barcode this TCRbeta library. MiXCR, run by TCRdb on the PCR reads, gives a single entry per CDR3 protein. Of fewer than 700,000 distinct CDR3 sequences detected, about an eighth appear once; the ten largest clones hold over 2%. Sequenced here: PBMCs, mostly from graft donor cells, sampled 360 days after TCRalphabeta/CD19-depleted stem cell transplant. The receptors come from a male patient between 5 and 17 years old who had a stem cell transplant for acute myeloid leukemia, so the T cells may come from the graft donor.

The V call is TRBV28, the J call TRBJ1-6, with 9 positions matching TRBD1. V was pared by 5 bases and J by 2 bases, with 10 bases of the junction left unmatched. The germline gives CDR1 MDHEN, CDR2 SYDVKM. The CDR3 runs 18 residues. The CDR3 here is CASSLGQGTGPYNSPLHF. Here the CDR3 DNA reads TGTGCCAGCAGTCTGGGACAGGGTACGGGTCCCTATAATTCACCCCTCCACTTT. Supplemented by reference TRBV28 and TRBJ1-6, the full variable domain reads DVKVTQSSRYLVKRTGEKVFLECVQDMDHENMFWYRQDPGLGLRLIYFSYDVKMKEKGDIPEGYSVSREKKERFSLILESASTNQTSMYLCASSLGQGTGPYNSPLHFGNGTRLTVT.

Here the CDR3 reads CASSEAGGLEQFF. CDR3 DNA sequence: TGTGCCAGCAGTGAAGCGGGAGGCCTTGAGCAGTTCTTC. V is TRBV25-1 and J is TRBJ2-1, with TRBD2 matching over 8 bases. The V segment lost 2 bases and the J segment 9 bases; nucleotides outside the gene matches: 3. The germline V gene has CDR1 MGHDK and CDR2 SYGVNS. The CDR3 length is 13 residues. The full variable domain, with the rest looked up from reference TRBV25-1 and TRBJ2-1, is EADIYQTPRYLVIGTGKKITLECSQTMGHDKMYWYQQDPGMELHLIHYSYGVNSTEKGDLSSESTVSRIRTEHFPLTLESARPSHTSQYLCASSEAGGLEQFFGPGTRLTVL.

A few counts support this clonotype. The rearrangement links TRBV24-1 to TRBJ1-2, with a possible D match to TRBD1 (5 bases). Germline V CDR1 and CDR2: KGHDR, SFDVKD. V shed 9 bases and J shed 8 bases, with 12 bases lying between them. The CDR3 totals 11 residues. For the CDR3, the DNA is TGTGCCACCGGGGGAGGGCAGGGCTACACCTTC. This translates into CATGGGQGYTF.

The table lists this clonotype with many counts. The genes are TRBV9 and TRBJ2-7; TRBD1 matches 10 bases. Per the germline V gene, CDR1 is SGDLS and CDR2 is YYNGEE. J lost 4 bases, V lost 2 bases, and 3 bases had no gene match. This CDR3 is built from 14 residues. CDR3 nucleotide sequence: TGTGCCAGCAGCGTTGACAGGGGGCGGTACGAGCAGTACTTC. Encoded protein: CASSVDRGRYEQYF.

This clonotype was seen repeatedly, ten times or more. V gene TRBV9 combines with J gene TRBJ2-7; weak D call: TRBD2 (5 bases). Between the trimmed V and J ends, which lost 4 bases and 2 bases, there was a span of 10 bases. Germline values: CDR1 SGDLS, CDR2 YYNGEE. This CDR3 contains 13 residues. CDR3 DNA sequence: TGTGCCAGCAGCCCAGGAGCGGCCTACGAGCAGTACTTC. Its translation is CASSPGAAYEQYF.

This clonotype was seen only a few times. The V call is TRBV11-2, the J call TRBJ2-7; D unresolved. V was clipped by 6 bases and J by 2 bases, with 11 bases between them. This CDR3 is built from 13 residues. Germline V CDR1 and CDR2: SGHAT, FQNNGV. In nucleotides, the CDR3 is TGTGCCAGCAGTTTCTCGACACCCTACGAGCAGTACTTC. Its protein product is CASSFSTPYEQYF.

This clonotype was picked up a small number of times. The CDR3 nucleotides are TGCAGTGCCTTGTCGGGATTTCCCTACGAGCAGTACTTC. It yields the protein CSALSGFPYEQYF. The genes are TRBV20-1 and TRBJ2-7; possibly TRBD2 for D (5 bases). The CDR3 contains 13 residues. Germline V lookup: CDR1 DFQATT, CDR2 SNEGSKA (reference sequence). Trimming removed 6 bases from V and 2 bases from J, with 14 bases in between.

This clonotype was observed a few times. The genes are TRBV4-3 and TRBJ2-6; no clear D. From germline, CDR1 is LGHNA and CDR2 YSLEER. V was shortened by 1 base and J by 4 bases, with 5 bases between the two germline ends. This CDR3 region has 14 residues. In DNA, the CDR3 is TGCGCCAGCAGCCAAGTTACGGGGGCCAACGTCCTGACTTTC. Translating gives CASSQVTGANVLTF.

Many counts were recorded for this clonotype. The V gene is TRBV28, the J gene TRBJ2-7; 8 bases match TRBD1. Germline-derived CDR1 and CDR2 are MDHEN and SYDVKM. The junction had 7 bases not matched to a gene; V was cut back by 6 bases and J by 6 bases. The CDR3 runs 13 residues. In DNA form, the CDR3 reads TGTGCCAGCAGATCCCCAGGGGGCGCCGAGCAGTACTTC. Its translation is CASRSPGGAEQYF.

This clonotype has a count of ten or more. The chain carries TRBV29-1 and TRBJ2-7; D remains ambiguous. V was trimmed by 4 bases and J by 4 bases, leaving 11 bases between them. Germline V gives CDR1 SQVTM, CDR2 ANQGSEA. This CDR3 has 12 residues. This chain's CDR3 is CSVAYIDYEQYF. The DNA for the CDR3 is TGCAGCGTTGCCTATATCGATTACGAGCAGTACTTC.

This clonotype has a handful of counts. The chain is built from TRBV18 and TRBJ2-7; 10 bases fit TRBD2. V trimming: 3 bases; J trimming: 3 bases; junction bases outside the gene matches: 14. The V gene's germline CDR1 is KGHSH and CDR2 LQKENI. CDR3 length equals 18 residues. The CDR3, as DNA: TGTGCCAGCTCACCCAGTCCCAAACTAGCGGGACTTTTCTACGAGCAGTACTTC. It encodes CASSPSPKLAGLFYEQYF. Together with reference TRBV18 and TRBJ2-7, the CDR3 gives the full variable domain: NAGVMQNPRHLVRRRGQEARLRCSPMKGHSHVYWYRQLPEEGLKFMVYLQKENIIDESGMPKERFSAEFPKEGPSILRIQQVVRGDSAAYFCASSPSPKLAGLFYEQYFGPGTRLTVT.

Only a few counts were recorded for this clonotype. The rearrangement links TRBV12-3 or TRBV12-4 to TRBJ2-1, with no clear D. Trimming removed 2 bases at V and 5 bases at J, with 7 bases between. The length of the CDR3 is 13 residues. The CDR3 bases are TGTGCCAGCAGTTTACCCAAGGACAATGAGCAGTTCTTC. This gives the protein CASSLPKDNEQFF.

This clonotype was seen more than once but under ten times. This chain links TRBV6-2 or TRBV6-3 with TRBJ2-7; 11 nucleotides line up with TRBD2. From germline, CDR1 is MNHEY and CDR2 SVGEGT. J was trimmed by 4 bases and V by 6 bases; bases with no gene match: 5. This CDR3 is 14 amino acids long. The CDR3 DNA reads as TGTGCCAGCAGAACTAGCGGGAGAATGTACGAGCAGTACTTC. It specifies CASRTSGRMYEQYF.

This clonotype was recorded at least ten times. The chain employs TRBV6-5 and TRBJ2-7, with 9 bases fitting TRBD1. Germline CDR1 MNHEY, CDR2 SVGAGI. J lost 2 bases, V lost 2 bases, and 1 base had no gene match. The CDR3 is made up of 14 amino acids. In nucleotides, the CDR3 is TGTGCCAGCAGTTACCGGGACAGGGCCTACGAGCAGTACTTC. It translates to CASSYRDRAYEQYF.

This clonotype was picked up many times. This sequence joins TRBV20-1 and TRBJ2-7, with D possibly being TRBD2 (5 bases). This CDR3 spans 15 amino acids. V was clipped by 3 bases and J by 2 bases, with 17 bases between them. Looked up from germline, CDR1 is DFQATT and CDR2 is SNEGSKA (reference sequence). The CDR3 protein is CSASRSGRYTYEQYF. The CDR3 nucleotides read TGCAGTGCTAGTAGAAGCGGTCGCTACACCTACGAGCAGTACTTC.

J is TRBJ2-7 and V is TRBV4-3, with D tentatively TRBD2 (6 bases). V gave up 0 bases and J gave up 8 bases, with 17 bases separating them. The CDR3 has 15 amino acids. Germline V gene data show CDR1 as LGHNA and CDR2 as YSLEER. The CDR3 DNA reads TGCGCCAGCAGCCAAGAAACGGGGGTTCTCATCAAGCAGTACTTC. The encoded protein is CASSQETGVLIKQYF.

The chain couples TRBV29-1 to TRBJ1-2; TRBD1 might be the D (5 bases). From germline, CDR1 is SQVTM and CDR2 ANQGSEA. This CDR3 has 14 amino acids. The germline V and J ends were trimmed by 0 bases and 7 bases, with 15 bases remaining between them. DNA for the CDR3: TGCAGCGTTGAAGATGGAGCAGGGAAGGGTGGCTACACCTTC. Its translation is CSVEDGAGKGGYTF.

This chain links TRBV7-3 with TRBJ2-7; 7 bases match TRBD1. The V gene end was trimmed by 6 bases and the J gene end by 2 bases; junction bases not matched to a gene: 10. The CDR3 has 15 amino acids. Germline V CDR1 and CDR2: SGHTA, FQGTGA. The CDR3 DNA follows: TGTGCCAGCAGATTGGGACCACAGGGGCCCTACGAGCAGTACTTC. It is translated as CASRLGPQGPYEQYF.

This clonotype was seen many times. The CDR3: CATTRGGSPYEQYF. DNA for the CDR3: TGTGCCACTACCCGAGGGGGGTCACCCTACGAGCAGTACTTC. The chain has TRBV19 and TRBJ2-7; D possibly matches TRBD1 or TRBD2 (6 bases each). Germline V gene lookup returns CDR1 LNHDA and CDR2 SQIVND (reference sequence). This CDR3 has 14 residues. With 10 bases removed from V and 2 bases from J, the gap between germline ends came to 18 bases.

This clonotype has at least ten counts. The gene calls are TRBV7-9 and TRBJ2-2, with D possibly being TRBD2 (6 bases). This CDR3 has 14 residues. Germline V gene sequence: CDR1 SEHNR, CDR2 FQNEAQ (reference sequence). V gave up 5 bases and J gave up 4 bases, with 11 bases separating them. The CDR3 DNA sequence: TGTGCCAGCAGCCTCCCCGGGGGCACCGGGGAGCTGTTTTTT. Translating it yields CASSLPGGTGELFF.

This clonotype appeared many times. V and J are TRBV29-1 and TRBJ2-1; 9 bases map to TRBD1. J was trimmed by 4 bases and V by 6 bases; bases with no gene match: 7. The CDR3 runs to 14 residues. CDR1 SQVTM and CDR2 ANQGSEA come from the germline V gene. CDR3 amino acids: CSVPGQGTYNEQFF. The CDR3 coding sequence is TGCAGCGTCCCTGGACAGGGGACATACAATGAGCAGTTCTTC.

This clonotype has more than one count but fewer than ten. This chain links TRBV29-1 with TRBJ1-2; 11 bases agree with TRBD1. This CDR3 region has 13 residues. Germline CDR1 is SQVTM and CDR2 is ANQGSEA. V shed 4 bases and J 4 bases; nucleotides not matched to a gene: 2. CDR3 DNA sequence: TGCAGCGTTGGGGGACAGGGGGGCTATGGCTACACCTTC. Translated, it gives CSVGGQGGYGYTF.

This clonotype was seen at least ten times. The chain couples TRBV27 to TRBJ1-6, with 8 bases aligning to TRBD1. The CDR3 runs to 20 residues. The germline V gene encodes CDR1 MNHEY and CDR2 SMNVEV (reference sequence). V lost 3 bases, J lost 2 bases, and 15 bases stayed unmatched. The CDR3 loop reads CASSFLTIGQGNPYNSPLHF. The DNA of the CDR3 is TGTGCCAGCAGTTTCCTCACCATTGGACAGGGAAACCCCTATAATTCACCCCTCCACTTT.

This clonotype has a handful of counts. This chain links TRBV29-1 with TRBJ2-7; no clear D gene. The CDR3 has 12 amino acids. The V end was cut by 5 bases, the J end by 0 bases, with 8 bases between. The V gene's germline CDR1 is SQVTM and CDR2 ANQGSEA. The DNA for the CDR3 is TGCAGCGTTCTAGGCCTCTCCTACGAGCAGTACTTC. Translation: CSVLGLSYEQYF.

J is TRBJ1-5 and V is TRBV6-2 or TRBV6-3; TRBD1 matches 8 bases. This CDR3 comprises 13 residues. The V gene end was trimmed by 6 bases and the J gene end by 7 bases; junction bases not matched to a gene: 5. The germline gives CDR1 MNHEY, CDR2 SVGEGT. The CDR3: CASRNRGYQPQHF. CDR3 DNA sequence: TGTGCCAGCAGGAACAGGGGGTACCAGCCCCAGCATTTT.

The gene calls are TRBV5-5 and TRBJ2-5; no definite D call. CDR3 length equals 13 residues. V lost 10 bases and J lost 0, with 13 bases in between. Germline CDR1 and CDR2: SGHKS and YYEKEE (reference sequence). The CDR3 reads CAPPPVNQETQYF. Here the CDR3 DNA reads TGTGCCCCCCCCCCAGTGAACCAAGAGACCCAGTACTTC.

The rearrangement joins TRBV12-3 or TRBV12-4 to TRBJ2-1, with D perhaps matching TRBD1 (5 bases). This CDR3 has 15 residues. V lost 3 bases and J lost 5, with 14 bases in between. CDR3 bases: TGTGCCAGCAGTTTTGCCCAGGGATCTCACAATGAGCAGTTCTTC. Translating gives CASSFAQGSHNEQFF.